The rows below give T cell receptor beta chains drawn from one sample of a study of preoperative IRX-2 immunotherapy in early breast cancer. Profiled with immunoSEQ multiplex PCR; TCRdb holds only in-frame clones, not every one. Of about 89,000 clones listed, roughly 89% are singletons. The sequences come from tumor tissue, collected after IRX-2 immunotherapy. All receptors derive from a human donor with breast cancer. Each CDR3 is given with its conserved first and last residue. A D gene is named only where the DNA matches it firmly. The size of a clone is reported for some rows only, either as once, few or many, or as a class for expanded clones.

V gene	clone size	J gene	D gene	CDR3 protein	CDR3 DNA
TRBV29-1	-	TRBJ2-2	-	CSVGLLNTGELFF	TGCAGCGTTGGGCTCTTGAACACCGGGGAGCTGTTTTTT
TRBV6-8	-	TRBJ2-5	TRBD2	CASSSGGLAGFQETQYF	TGTGCCAGCAGTTCGGGTGGTCTAGCGGGTTTTCAAGAGACCCAGTACTTC
TRBV15	-	TRBJ2-5	-	CATSRDNTQETQYF	TGTGCCACCAGCAGAGATAACACGCAAGAGACCCAGTACTTC
TRBV19	once	TRBJ2-7	TRBD1	CASTPDRRISEQYF	TGTGCCAGTACTCCGGACAGGCGAATCTCCGAGCAGTACTTC
TRBV22-1	-	TRBJ2-5	-	CASSESSGTFAETQYF	TGTGCCAGCAGTGAATCTTCAGGTACCTTCGCGGAGACCCAGTACTTC
TRBV11-3	-	TRBJ2-7	-	CASSLHLGTYEQYF	TGTGCCAGCAGCCTCCACCTGGGTACCTACGAGCAGTACTTC
TRBV7-4	few	TRBJ2-2	-	CASSLFGQTGELFF	TGTGCCAGCAGCTTATTTGGTCAAACCGGGGAGCTGTTTTTT
TRBV28	few	TRBJ2-7	TRBD1	CASARRDSEQYF	TGTGCCAGCGCCCGCCGGGACAGCGAGCAGTACTTC
TRBV30	-	TRBJ2-7	-	CAWSAEAVAEQYF	TGTGCCTGGAGTGCAGAAGCGGTAGCCGAGCAGTACTTC
TRBV6-8	-	TRBJ1-2	-	CASSVETADNYGYTF	TGTGCCAGCAGTGTCGAGACTGCAGATAACTATGGCTACACCTTC
TRBV6-8	-	TRBJ1-5	-	CASQKRSNQPQHF	TGTGCCAGCCAAAAGAGAAGCAATCAGCCCCAGCATTTT
TRBV5-1	once	TRBJ2-5	-	CASSPGSKTGETQYF	TGCGCCAGCAGCCCAGGGAGTAAGACGGGGGAGACCCAGTACTTC
TRBV6-8	-	TRBJ2-4	-	CASSYSTEGLAKNIQYF	TGTGCCAGCAGTTACTCGACAGAAGGGCTAGCCAAAAACATTCAGTACTTC